In this sample, the clone carrying this T cell receptor (beta chain) turned up once. Its specificity is not known. The data originate from a study of cytomegalovirus exposure and HLA in healthy donors. Broader study findings: In an earlier analysis, about 87% or about 30%: the productive usage of most TCR beta V segments. Based on reports, TCR beta sequences accurately predicted HLA-A and HLA-B alleles for most subjects. Overall, approximately 150 TCR beta chains were annotated as cytomegalovirus-associated.

CDR1 is SQVTM, CDR2 ANQGSEA, per germline. The CDR3 length is 16 residues. V lost 1 base, J lost 0 bases, and 10 bases lay in between. The PCR ran on 60 Vbeta and 13 Jbeta primers. Measured with immunoSEQ multiplex PCR; TCRdb has only the in-frame clones, and not every one. The table includes around 120,000 clones, roughly 85% detected once. Sequencing input: PBMCs. The chain couples TRBV29-1 to TRBJ2-6; D might be TRBD1 (5 bases). This clonotype originated in a woman between 40 and 50 years old in good health and CMV-seronegative. The CDR3: CSVEGQRGSGANVLTF. The CDR3 DNA reads TGCAGCGTTGAAGGACAGAGAGGCTCTGGGGCCAACGTCCTGACTTTC.